The source of this TCR beta chain is a study of blood T cell repertoires in COVID-19. Per the authors' pipeline: Amplifying reference gene primers gave estimates of nucleated cell counts. The method was immunoSEQ multiplex PCR; TCRdb's version includes in-frame clones alone and lacks a portion of them. For V, J and clone size, that table is used; D and trimming come from the DNA. The data hold 350,000 to 550,000 clones, with nearly 90% observed a single time. V lost 8 bases to trimming and J lost 0 bases, with 15 bases between them. This CDR3 is built from 15 residues. CDR1 and CDR2 (germline): WNHNN, SYGVQD (reference sequence). Participants came from roughly 25 US areas, aged roughly 18 to 89 years. Participant reports of clinical history set cohort assignment.

Material: PBMCs or T cells enriched from blood (not recorded which). The chain uses TRBV10-1 and TRBJ2-3; possibly TRBD2 for D (5 bases). The receptor's source is a woman between 18 and 30 years old with acute COVID-19. DNA of the CDR3: TGCGCCAGCGGGCCGGGTCAGCGGAGCACAGATACGCAGTATTTT. It translates to CASGPGQRSTDTQYF.